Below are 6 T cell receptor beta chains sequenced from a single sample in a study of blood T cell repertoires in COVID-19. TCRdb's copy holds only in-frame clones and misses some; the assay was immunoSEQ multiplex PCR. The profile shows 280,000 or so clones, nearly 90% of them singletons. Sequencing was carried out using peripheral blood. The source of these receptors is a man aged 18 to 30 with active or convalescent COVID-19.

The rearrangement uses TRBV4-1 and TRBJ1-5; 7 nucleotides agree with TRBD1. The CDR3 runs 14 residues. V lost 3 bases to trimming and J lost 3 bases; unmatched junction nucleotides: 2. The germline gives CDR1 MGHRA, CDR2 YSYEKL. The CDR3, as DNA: TGCGCCAGCAGCCAGACAGGGTACAATCAGCCCCAGCATTTT. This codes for CASSQTGYNQPQHF.

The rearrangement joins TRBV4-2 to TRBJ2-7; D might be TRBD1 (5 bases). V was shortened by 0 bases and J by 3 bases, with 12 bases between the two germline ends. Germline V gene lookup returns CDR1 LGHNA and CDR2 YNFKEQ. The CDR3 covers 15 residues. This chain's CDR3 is CASSQDQGQVYEQYF. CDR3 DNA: TGTGCCAGCAGCCAAGATCAAGGACAAGTCTACGAGCAGTACTTC.

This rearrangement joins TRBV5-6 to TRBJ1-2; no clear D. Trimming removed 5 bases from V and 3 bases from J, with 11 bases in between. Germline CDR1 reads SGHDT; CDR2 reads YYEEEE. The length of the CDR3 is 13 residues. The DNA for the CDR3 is TGTGCCAGCAGTCGGGGAATCCACTATGGCTACACCTTC. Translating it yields CASSRGIHYGYTF.

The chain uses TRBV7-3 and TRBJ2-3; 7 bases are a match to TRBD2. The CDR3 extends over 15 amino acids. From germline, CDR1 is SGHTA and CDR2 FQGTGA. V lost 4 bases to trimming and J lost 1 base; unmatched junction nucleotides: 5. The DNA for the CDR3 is TGTGCCAGCAGCTCCGGCGGGGGACGCACAGATACGCAGTATTTT. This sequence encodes CASSSGGGRTDTQYF.

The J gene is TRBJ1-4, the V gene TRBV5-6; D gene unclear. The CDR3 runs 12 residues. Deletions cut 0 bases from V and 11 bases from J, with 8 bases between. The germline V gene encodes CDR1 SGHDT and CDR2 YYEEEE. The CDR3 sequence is CASSLAGVKLFF. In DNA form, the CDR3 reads TGTGCCAGCAGCTTGGCCGGTGTCAAACTGTTTTTT.

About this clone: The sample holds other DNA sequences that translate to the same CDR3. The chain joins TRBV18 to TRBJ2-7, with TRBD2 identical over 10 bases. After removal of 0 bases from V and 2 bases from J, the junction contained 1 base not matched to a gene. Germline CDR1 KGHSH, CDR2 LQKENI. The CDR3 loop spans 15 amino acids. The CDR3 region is CASSPPLAGAYEQYF. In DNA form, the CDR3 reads TGTGCCAGCTCACCACCCCTAGCGGGGGCCTACGAGCAGTACTTC.